The sequence of this TCR beta chain was determined in a study of cytomegalovirus exposure and HLA in healthy donors. General study results and limits: A classifier reportedly called cytomegalovirus status with high sensitivity and specificity. Later analysis suggested most CMV-associated TCR beta chains were HLA-restricted.

Primers included in the PCR were 60 Vbeta and 13 Jbeta primers. The table came from immunoSEQ multiplex PCR; TCRdb's copy has only in-frame clones and leaves some out. The table lists 90,000 or so clones, around four fifths of them singletons. About this clone: What it binds is unknown.

Looked up from germline, CDR1 is SGDLS and CDR2 is YYNGEE. This CDR3 region has 14 residues. The V end lost 0 bases, the J end lost 7 bases, and 11 bases lay between the germline ends. The chain combines TRBV9 with TRBJ2-1; D possibly corresponds to TRBD1 (6 bases). The TCR was taken from a boy aged 10-17 years in good health and CMV-seronegative. Sequencing was done on a sample of PBMCs. For the CDR3, the DNA is TGTGCCAGCAGCGTAGACCAGGGGAAGAATGAGCAGTTCTTC. Its protein is CASSVDQGKNEQFF.